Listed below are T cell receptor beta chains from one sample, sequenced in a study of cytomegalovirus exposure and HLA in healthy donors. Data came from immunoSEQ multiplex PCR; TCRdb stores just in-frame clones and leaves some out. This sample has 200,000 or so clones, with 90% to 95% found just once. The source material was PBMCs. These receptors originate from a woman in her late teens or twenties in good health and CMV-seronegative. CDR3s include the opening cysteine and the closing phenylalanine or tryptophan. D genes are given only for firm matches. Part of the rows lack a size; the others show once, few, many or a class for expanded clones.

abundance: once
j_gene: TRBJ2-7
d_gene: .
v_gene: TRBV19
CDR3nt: TGTGCCAGTAGGGGGGCCCACGAGCAGTACTTC
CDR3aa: CASRGAHEQYF

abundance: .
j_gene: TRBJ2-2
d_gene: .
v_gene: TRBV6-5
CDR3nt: TGTGCCAGCACCGATATCCTGAGAACCGGGGAGCTGTTTTTT
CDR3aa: CASTDILRTGELFF

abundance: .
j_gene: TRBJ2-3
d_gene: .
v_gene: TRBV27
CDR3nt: TGTGCCAGCAGTGGGTATGGGGGGGCGGATACGCAGTATTTT
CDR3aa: CASSGYGGADTQYF

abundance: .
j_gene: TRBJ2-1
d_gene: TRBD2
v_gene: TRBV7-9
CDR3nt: TGTGCCAGCAGCTTCGAGCGGGAGGGCGGTGAGCAGTTCTTC
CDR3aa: CASSFEREGGEQFF

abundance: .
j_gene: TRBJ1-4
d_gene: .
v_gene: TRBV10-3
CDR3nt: TGTGCCATCAGTGATAGGAAGACAGAGGCTAATGAAAAACTGTTTTTT
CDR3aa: CAISDRKTEANEKLFF

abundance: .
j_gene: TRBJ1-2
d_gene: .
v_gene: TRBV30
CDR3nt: TGTGCCTGGAGTGTATTGGAGGGGCGGACCTATGGCTACACCTTC
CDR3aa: CAWSVLEGRTYGYTF

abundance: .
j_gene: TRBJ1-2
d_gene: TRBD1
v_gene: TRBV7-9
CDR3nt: TGTGCCAGCAGCTTAGGTCCCAGGGGGCGCGGCTACACCTTC
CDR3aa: CASSLGPRGRGYTF

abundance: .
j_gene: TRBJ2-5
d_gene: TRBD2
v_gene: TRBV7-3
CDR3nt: TGTGCCAGCAGCCGGATTGGCGGGAGTGGAGGGGAGACCCAGTACTTC
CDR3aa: CASSRIGGSGGETQYF

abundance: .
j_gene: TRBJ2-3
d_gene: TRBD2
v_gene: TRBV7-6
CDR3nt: TGTGCCAGCAGCTCTCCACCTAGCGGGGGGACCACAGATACGCAGTATTTT
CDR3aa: CASSSPPSGGTTDTQYF

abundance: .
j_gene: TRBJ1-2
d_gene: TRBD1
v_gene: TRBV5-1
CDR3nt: TGCGCCAGCAGCTTGGGGACAGGCGTGTACTATGGCTACACCTTC
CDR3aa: CASSLGTGVYYGYTF

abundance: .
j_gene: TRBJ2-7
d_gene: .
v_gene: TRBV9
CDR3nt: TGTGCCAGCAGCGGAGGTCTTGGCGGTAGCGGACCGTACGAGCAGTACTTC
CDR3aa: CASSGGLGGSGPYEQYF

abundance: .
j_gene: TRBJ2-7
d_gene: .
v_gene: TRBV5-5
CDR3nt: TGTGCCAGCAGCTTCGGCAGGGACTTCGAGCAGTACTTC
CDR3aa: CASSFGRDFEQYF

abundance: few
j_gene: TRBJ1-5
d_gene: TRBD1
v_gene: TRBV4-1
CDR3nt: TGCGCCAGCAGCCTTGGACAGGGGGATCAGCCCCAGCATTTT
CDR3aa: CASSLGQGDQPQHF

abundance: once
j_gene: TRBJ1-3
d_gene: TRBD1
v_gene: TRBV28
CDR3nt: TGTGCCAGTAGTAAGCTGACAGGGGCTGGAAACACCATATATTTT
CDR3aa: CASSKLTGAGNTIYF

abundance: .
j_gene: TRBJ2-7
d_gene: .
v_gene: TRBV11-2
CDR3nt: TGTGCCAGCAGCTTAGATAGAACAGTATCCTACGAGCAGTACTTC
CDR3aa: CASSLDRTVSYEQYF

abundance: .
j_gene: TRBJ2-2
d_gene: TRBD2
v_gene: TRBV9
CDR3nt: TGTGCCAGCAGCGTAGGCGGGAGTGAATTCACCGGGGAGCTGTTTTTT
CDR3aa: CASSVGGSEFTGELFF

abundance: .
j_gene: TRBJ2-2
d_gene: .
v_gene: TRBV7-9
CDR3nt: TGTGCCAGCACTCTAGGGGGCACCGGGGAGCTGTTTTTT
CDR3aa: CASTLGGTGELFF

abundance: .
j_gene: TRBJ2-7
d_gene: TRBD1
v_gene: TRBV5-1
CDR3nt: TGCGCCAGCAGCTTGGCCACTTTCAGGGGGAAGGGCTACGAGCAGTACTTC
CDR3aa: CASSLATFRGKGYEQYF

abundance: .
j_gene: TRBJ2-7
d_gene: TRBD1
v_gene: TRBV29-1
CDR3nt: TGCAGCGTTGAAGATCGGACAGGGGGCTTCTCCTACGAGCAGTACTTC
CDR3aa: CSVEDRTGGFSYEQYF

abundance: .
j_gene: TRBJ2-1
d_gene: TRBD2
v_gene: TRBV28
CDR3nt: TGTGCCAGCAGTCCCATTTCGGGAGGGCGATACAATGAGCAGTTCTTC
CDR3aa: CASSPISGGRYNEQFF

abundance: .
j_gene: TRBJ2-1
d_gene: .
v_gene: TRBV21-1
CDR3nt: TGTGCCAGCAGCTTCCACCGGGGGGGGGAACCCGCATACAATGAGCAGTTCTTC
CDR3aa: CASSFHRGGEPAYNEQFF

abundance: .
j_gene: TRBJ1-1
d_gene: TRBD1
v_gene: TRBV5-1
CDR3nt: TGCGCCAGCAGAGAGGGGGCACCAGACCACACTGAAGCTTTCTTT
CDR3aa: CASREGAPDHTEAFF

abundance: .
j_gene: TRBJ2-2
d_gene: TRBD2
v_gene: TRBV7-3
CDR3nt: TGTGCCAGCACTCTAGCGGGCGGGAGTAACACCGGGGAGCTGTTTTTT
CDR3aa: CASTLAGGSNTGELFF

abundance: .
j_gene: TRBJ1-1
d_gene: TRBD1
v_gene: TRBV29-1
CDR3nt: TGCAGCGTGGGCAGGGACAGAGAAGCTTTCTTT
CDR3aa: CSVGRDREAFF

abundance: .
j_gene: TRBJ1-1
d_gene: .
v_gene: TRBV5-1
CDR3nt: TGCGCCAGCAGCTTGGGCAGGGTGGTCACTGAAGCTTTCTTT
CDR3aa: CASSLGRVVTEAFF

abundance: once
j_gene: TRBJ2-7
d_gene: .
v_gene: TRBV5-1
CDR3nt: TGCGCCAGCAGCTTGGGAGTGGGAGACGAGCAGTACTTC
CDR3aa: CASSLGVGDEQYF

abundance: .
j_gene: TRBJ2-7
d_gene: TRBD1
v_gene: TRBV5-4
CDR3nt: TGTGCCAGCAGGACAGGGGTCTTCTACGAGCAGTACTTC
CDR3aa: CASRTGVFYEQYF

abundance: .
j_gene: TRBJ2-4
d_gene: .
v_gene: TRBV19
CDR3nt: TGTGCCAGTAGAGGGTTGAGCGGAGCAGCCAAAAACATTCAGTACTTC
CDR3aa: CASRGLSGAAKNIQYF

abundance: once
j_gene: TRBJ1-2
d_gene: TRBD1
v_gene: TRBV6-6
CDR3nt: TGTGCCAGCAGCCCCGGGACAGGGAGGCGAGGCTACACCTTC
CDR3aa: CASSPGTGRRGYTF

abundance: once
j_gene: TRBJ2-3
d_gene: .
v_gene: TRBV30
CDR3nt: TGTGCCTGGACCGATCCCCATAGAGCAGATACGCAGTATTTT
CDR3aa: CAWTDPHRADTQYF

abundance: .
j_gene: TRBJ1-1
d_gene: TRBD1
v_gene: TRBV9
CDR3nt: TGTGCCAGCAGCTTATCCGGGACAGGAATGAACACTGAAGCTTTCTTT
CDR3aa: CASSLSGTGMNTEAFF

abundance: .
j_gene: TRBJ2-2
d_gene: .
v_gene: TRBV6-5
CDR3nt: TGTGCCAGCGGGAGAACGAACACCGGGGAGCTGTTTTTT
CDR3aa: CASGRTNTGELFF

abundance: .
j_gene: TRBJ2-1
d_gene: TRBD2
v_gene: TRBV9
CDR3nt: TGTGCCAGCAGCGTGGTAGCGGGAGCCCTCTCCTACAATGAGCAGTTCTTC
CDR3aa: CASSVVAGALSYNEQFF

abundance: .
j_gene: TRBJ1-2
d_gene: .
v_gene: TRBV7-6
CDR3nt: TGTGCCAGCAGCTCAAGGGGTTTAAGCTATGGCTACACCTTC
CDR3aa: CASSSRGLSYGYTF

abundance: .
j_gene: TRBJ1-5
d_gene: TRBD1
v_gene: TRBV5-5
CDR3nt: TGTGCCAGCAGCCAGACAGGGGGTAGCAATCAGCCCCAGCATTTT
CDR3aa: CASSQTGGSNQPQHF

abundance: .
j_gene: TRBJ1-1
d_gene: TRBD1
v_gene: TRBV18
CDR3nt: TGTGCCAGCTCACCGGGACAGGAGAATGGTGAAGCTTTCTTT
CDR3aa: CASSPGQENGEAFF

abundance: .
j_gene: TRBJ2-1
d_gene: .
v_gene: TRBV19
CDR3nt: TGTGCCAGTAGTGGGAGACTTCGCAATGAGCAGTTCTTC
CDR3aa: CASSGRLRNEQFF